This T cell receptor beta chain came from a study of blood T cell repertoires in COVID-19. Study context: T cells, B-cell-depleted T cells, or PBMCs supplied cDNA or gDNA.

The data were produced by immunoSEQ multiplex PCR, yet TCRdb's version contains in-frame clones alone and is incomplete. The data contain about 49,000 clones, over 80% of them singletons. The CDR3 runs to 15 residues. Germline V gives CDR1 SGHRS, CDR2 YFSETQ. The J segment lost 6 bases and the V segment lost 3 bases, leaving 6 bases of the junction unmatched. Specimen: peripheral blood. The chain recombines TRBV5-1 with TRBJ2-1, with 10 bases that match TRBD2. This sequence originates from an elderly woman with COVID-19, enrolled during active disease. CDR3 sequence reads: CASSSSSGRVNEQFF. The CDR3 coding sequence is TGCGCCAGCAGCTCTTCTAGCGGGAGAGTCAATGAGCAGTTCTTC.